Sequencing of this TCR beta chain was carried out in a study of T cell repertoires in cytomegalovirus infection. Study-wide context: The authors relied on CMV epitopes, both recently identified HLA-C-restricted and well-studied HLA-B-restricted. Public TCR beta signatures indicated both CMV infection and matching HLA type.

This clonotype appeared a few times. Antigen unknown. Trimming took 1 base from V and 7 from J, leaving 7 bases between them. The CDR3 has 12 amino acids. MiXCR, run by TCRdb on the reads, gives a single entry per CDR3 protein. The data show roughly 920,000 distinct CDR3 sequences, around 29% seen once. This material consisted of cultured CD8+ T cells from PBMCs, taken from culture after CMV antigen stimulation. The sequence came from a human donor in good health (CMV status not recorded). Some clones in this sample may be carry-over from other donors' samples. This chain joins TRBV12-3 or TRBV12-4 and TRBJ2-5, with D unresolved. In nucleotides, the CDR3 is TGTGCCAGCAGTTTAGATCCGGTGACCCAGTACTTC. Protein: CASSLDPVTQYF.